This TCR beta chain emerged from a study of cytomegalovirus exposure and HLA in healthy donors (TCRdb year 2017). Broadly, across the study: In an earlier analysis of 587 of the donors, about 260 Gb of sequence data and approximately 100 million unique TCR beta sequences from about 179 million T cells were reported. An early release covering roughly 580 HLA-typed donors comprised roughly 300 gigabases of sequencing data and around 86 million unique TCR sequences. The genetic ancestry cluster associated with self-reported Caucasian donors included 81% of the roughly 400 genotyped donors. The study aimed to test whether cataloging public T cell receptors could reveal signatures of past pathogen exposure. Using immunosequencing, the study profiled T cell repertoires from 500 to 800 subjects and related those repertoires to cytomegalovirus serostatus. Along with the approximately 600-subject first cohort, a separate validation cohort of over 90 different subjects was used. High-throughput TCR immunosequencing, statistical association of individual TCRs with disease status, and machine learning were combined to predict cytomegalovirus infection status. A later analysis re-examined previously published TCR beta repertoires from more than 650 donors and added high-resolution HLA genotyping to investigate patterns of TCR occurrence. Rather than drawing on any new phenotypic data, the later analysis identified candidate immune exposures from TCR beta sequences and the way those sequences occurred across donors. To decide whether each TCR beta V gene segment behaved as functional or pseudogenic, an earlier analysis of over 500 of the donors relied on high-throughput TCR beta sequencing. Donor age, sex, ethnicity and CMV serostatus were collected together with the repertoire data. In a later genetic analysis, genome-wide SNP genotypes for about 55% of the roughly 700 donors were used, and that subset was treated as a discovery cohort. Every discovery cohort repertoire had been produced on one sequencing platform. Class I and class II HLA loci were covered by the typing at four-digit resolution. The number of donors typed differed by locus, with roughly 629-640 for A, B, C, DRB1 and DQB1, about 500 for DQA1, over 600 for DPA1, and 400 to 490 for DPB1. About five DR-DQ haplotypes were treated as single units for association and clustering because of strong linkage in the cohort. Among about 390 genotyped donors of the cohort, an average of about 240,000 unique TCR beta nucleotide sequences were sequenced per donor, roughly 20% of them non-productive. Beyond this particular receptor, the publication reports: An association between a missense DCLRE1C variant and V-gene and J-gene trimming of TCR beta chains was found in a later genetic analysis and replicated in an independent cohort. A few of the identified cytomegalovirus-associated TCR beta chains were confirmed in vitro to be specific for cytomegalovirus antigens. The authors suggested that the approach could potentially be extended to other disease states and immunological phenotypes. Sequencing depth was assumed to be roughly uniform across donors in the presence/absence analyses, though that assumption may not hold. A cluster of highly shared sequence variants was judged likely to represent a technical artifact of the sequencing pipeline. A later genetic analysis reported fewer N-insertions in productive TCRs among donors in an Asian-associated ancestry cluster than the roughly 720-donor mean. According to a later analysis, TCR association rates differed among HLA loci, with DRB1 alleles showing the most associated TCRs and HLA-C alleles showing the fewest. In an earlier analysis of about 550 of the donors, most TCR beta V segments were observed in productive rearrangements about 87% or about 30% of the time, broadly matching IMGT annotations. According to a later analysis, most CMV-associated TCR beta chains appeared to be HLA-restricted, and the HLA associations seemed to be driven largely by CMV exposure. The only immune exposure information available for the cohort was CMV serostatus. Because some donors lacked HLA typing at each locus, the association tests relied only on the typed subset. The classifier was reported to diagnose cytomegalovirus status with high specificity and sensitivity in both the original cohort and the validation cohort. Assigning TCR associations to individual alleles was difficult when HLA alleles, especially DR and DQ, strongly co-occurred. The cohort was sequenced for TCR beta chains only, and without alpha or paired-chain data the features that could be detected were limited. Linkage disequilibrium might explain the correlated functional status among segregating V segments, but an unknown experimental factor could not be excluded. The study listed over 150 TCR beta chains as associated with cytomegalovirus. Approximately 18 rarely observed V segments, including chromosome 9 orphons, were excluded from the earlier analysis of approximately 500 of the donors because counts were too low. Most TCR sequences were observed very rarely across donors, whereas some public TCRs were present in many individuals. According to a later analysis, parvovirus B19, influenza, CMV and Epstein-Barr virus appeared linked to several top co-occurrence clusters. A later analysis associated about 16,000 TCR beta sequences with specific HLA alleles at a false discovery rate of 0.05. A further reported finding was that TCR beta sequences accurately predicted the HLA-A and HLA-B alleles for most subjects in the first cohort. In a later analysis, HLA-associated TCR beta chains were found to be more clonally expanded and to have lower generation probabilities than equally common non-associated chains.

The receptor library was made with the immunoSEQ multiplex PCR assay. For the multiplex PCR, a mixture combining 60 forward primers for TCR Vbeta segments and 13 reverse primers for TCR Jbeta segments was used. The CDR3 region of rearranged TCR beta genes was amplified from genomic DNA with a multiplex PCR assay. On the Illumina HiSeq System, the amplified TCR beta libraries were sequenced as 87-base-pair reads. In the paper's pipeline: A later analysis counted about 82 million unique TCR beta chains across the approximately 700 repertoires, and some 11 million of these chains were shared by at least two donors. Raw reads were error-corrected and collapsed into unique sequences with a nearest-neighbor algorithm that merged closely related sequences to remove PCR and sequencing errors. Alignment of CDR3 sequences to IMGT reference sequences was used to assign V, D and J gene segments. For a sequence to be retained, a match of at least six nucleotides to both a V gene segment and a J gene segment was required. A rearrangement counted as productive if the CDR3 had no stop codons and remained in frame with V and J, and every other rearrangement counted as non-productive. CDR3 was defined according to IMGT convention as the region running from the second conserved V-encoded cysteine to the conserved J-encoded phenylalanine. The earlier analysis of a few hundred of the donors excluded any sequence lacking an unambiguous match to a single V gene segment. An earlier analysis of several hundred of the donors called V segments functional above 56.7% productive rearrangements and segregating when the between-donor standard deviation exceeded 5%. A statistical classification framework was built to diagnose cytomegalovirus status from the catalog of TCR beta chain sequences. A later analysis assigned V and J genes by comparing TCR nucleotide sequences with IMGT/GENE-DB human TR gene sequences. The TCRdist pipeline was used in a later analysis to assign CDR3 sequences and most-parsimonious VDJ recombination scenarios. In a later analysis, every TCR beta chain was defined by the combination of its CDR3 amino acid sequence and its V-gene family, and reads without a unique V-gene family were dropped. To address suspected cross-contamination and a sequencing artifact, a later analysis removed some 620 highly shared, low-generation-probability nucleotide sequences. A later analysis calculated a clonal expansion index for each public chain from normalized within-repertoire ranks of inferred template counts. In a later analysis, generation probabilities were computed with a VDJ recombination model fitted to out-of-frame rearrangements, and the resulting probabilities were checked against IGoR. In a later analysis, TCR-TCR, TCR-HLA and TCR-CMV co-occurrence was scored with hypergeometric tests, and a repertoire-size bias correction was applied to TCR pairs. A later analysis estimated false discovery rates by permuting HLA or CMV assignments 20 times. In a later analysis, co-occurring TCRs were grouped using DBSCAN, and TCRdist sequence similarity was added for clustering within HLA-allele-positive subsets. Repertoires with fewer than 30,000 or more than 120,000 public chains, plus five repertoires with anomalous nucleotide sharing, were excluded from co-occurrence clustering. TCRdb's version of the immuneACCESS table is confined to in-frame rearrangements and falls short of the full clone set. An unresolved V gene accounts for under half of the shortfall where checked; the remainder is of unknown origin. V and J calls and clone size are given by that table; D and trimming were obtained from the DNA. The sample includes 100,000 to 150,000 clones, with about three quarters observed a single time. Clones ranked in the top ten supply about 3% of the sample.

For this clone: Its cognate antigen has yet to be identified. Base qualities were left out, and no much larger clone turns up one base away.

The cohort consisted of some 670 healthy bone marrow donors. At the time of sampling, all cohort members were nominally healthy, though unrecorded immune exposures were likely present. The donor was CMV seronegative and was included in the group of a few hundred seronegative cohort members. Every donor gave a peripheral blood sample, and the peripheral blood mononuclear cells from that sample were used for TCR beta sequencing. Genomic DNA was extracted from the blood cell samples with the Qiagen DNeasy Blood Extraction Kit. The clonotype comes from a man aged 30 to 45 in good health and CMV-seronegative. Sequenced sample: PBMCs.

The nucleotide sequence reads as follows: TGTGCCAGCAGCTTAGATCCCGGGACAGGCTACAATGAGCAGTTCTTC. This sequence encodes CASSLDPGTGYNEQFF. Here the chain combines TRBV7-7 and TRBJ2-1, with 8 central nucleotides matching TRBD1. The germline V gene (reference sequence) specifies SSHAT as CDR1 and FNYEAQ as CDR2. Germline trimming amounts to 1 base on V and 3 bases on J, with 5 as the count of junction bases outside the gene matches. The CDR3 goes from the cysteine to the phenylalanine over 16 residues. Just the 48-base CDR3 DNA is kept, in frame starting at base 1.